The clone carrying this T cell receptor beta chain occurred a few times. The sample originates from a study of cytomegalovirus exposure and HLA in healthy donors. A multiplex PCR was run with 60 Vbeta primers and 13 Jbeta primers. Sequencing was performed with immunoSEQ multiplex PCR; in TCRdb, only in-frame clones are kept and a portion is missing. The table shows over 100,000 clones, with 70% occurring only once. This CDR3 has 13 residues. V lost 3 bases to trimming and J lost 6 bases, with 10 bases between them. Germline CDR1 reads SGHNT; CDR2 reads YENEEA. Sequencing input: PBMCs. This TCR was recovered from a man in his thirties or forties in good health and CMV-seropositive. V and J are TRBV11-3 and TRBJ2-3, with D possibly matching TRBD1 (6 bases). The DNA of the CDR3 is TGTGCCAGCAGCTTGTGGGGGCAGGATACGCAGTATTTT. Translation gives CASSLWGQDTQYF.